These 8 T cell receptor beta chains originate from one sample sequenced in a study of shared clonotypes between healthy human individuals. Libraries were prepared by immunoSEQ multiplex PCR; TCRdb keeps only in-frame clonotypes and omits some of them. In the table there are 2,500,000 or so clones, more than 80% of which are singletons. The specimen was naive CD4+ T cells sorted from blood. Subset here: CD45RA+ positively selected. The receptors derive from a man between 18 and 35 years old in good health.

The chain joins TRBV21-1 to TRBJ2-7; the DNA was not compared with TRBD1, the D call given in the table. TRBV21-1 is listed as a pseudogene. The CDR3 consists of 14 residues. The CDR3, as DNA: TGTGCCAGCAGGAACGGACAGGCGGGGTACGAGCAGTACTTC. Protein: CASRNGQAGYEQYF.

For the CDR3, the DNA is TGTGCCAGTGTTAAGACAGGGTCGTCGGATAACTATGGCTACACCTTC. Its protein is CASVKTGSSDNYGYTF. The rearrangement links TRBV19 to TRBJ1-2, with TRBD1 matching 7 bases. The ends lost 8 bases at V and 1 base at J; junction bases unmatched: 13. Germline assignment: CDR1 LNHDA and CDR2 SQIVND (reference sequence). The CDR3 has 16 amino acids.

This sequence joins TRBV7-2 and TRBJ1-1, with 7 bases that match TRBD1. The CDR3 is 15 residues long. The V gene's germline CDR1 is SGHTA and CDR2 FQGNSA. The trim removed 2 bases at V and 4 bases at J, leaving 7 bases unmatched. CDR3 region: CASSLSAQGTTEAFF. The CDR3 DNA sequence: TGTGCCAGCAGCTTATCCGCACAGGGGACCACTGAAGCTTTCTTT.

The chain links TRBV18 to TRBJ2-1; 10 bases are shared with TRBD2. CDR3 length equals 17 residues. Germline CDR1 KGHSH, CDR2 LQKENI. The V and J ends lost 3 bases and 10 bases, in that order; junction bases with no gene match: 15. The DNA of the CDR3 is TGTGCCAGCTCACCCCGTTTAGCGGGGGGCGGGTCGGGAGAGCAGTTCTTC. It encodes CASSPRLAGGGSGEQFF.

This chain joins TRBV6-5 and TRBJ1-4; maybe TRBD1 (5 bases). Trimming shortened V by 4 bases and J by 0 bases, and 9 bases separated the two germline ends. The CDR3 loop spans 15 amino acids. Germline assignment: CDR1 MNHEY and CDR2 SVGAGI. The CDR3 here is CASSWDGTTNEKLFF. The CDR3 DNA is TGTGCCAGCAGTTGGGACGGGACAACTAATGAAAAACTGTTTTTT.

The chain recombines TRBV5-1 with TRBJ2-7, with 7 bases fitting TRBD1. V shed 5 bases, J shed 2 bases, and the junction held 10 bases outside the gene matches. The V gene's germline CDR1 is SGHRS and CDR2 YFSETQ. This CDR3 has 15 residues. The CDR3 coding sequence is TGCGCCAGCAGTCGCGTTGACGGGACAGCCTACGAGCAGTACTTC. Amino acids: CASSRVDGTAYEQYF.

V gene TRBV7-8 combines with J gene TRBJ2-2; weak D call: TRBD2 (6 bases). The CDR3 contains 16 residues. In germline, CDR1 is SGHVS, CDR2 FQNEAQ. V gave up 0 bases and J gave up 0 bases, with 8 bases separating them. The CDR3 is CASSLAGGTNTGELFF. The CDR3 DNA follows: TGTGCCAGCAGCTTAGCGGGGGGAACGAACACCGGGGAGCTGTTTTTT.

This sequence joins TRBV20-1 and TRBJ1-4, with D possibly TRBD1 on 6 matching bases. The CDR3 spans 11 residues. The germline V gene has CDR1 DFQATT and CDR2 SNEGSKA (reference sequence). This CDR3 is CSTGLGEKLFF. The DNA for the CDR3 is TGCAGCACAGGGTTAGGGGAAAAACTGTTTTTT.